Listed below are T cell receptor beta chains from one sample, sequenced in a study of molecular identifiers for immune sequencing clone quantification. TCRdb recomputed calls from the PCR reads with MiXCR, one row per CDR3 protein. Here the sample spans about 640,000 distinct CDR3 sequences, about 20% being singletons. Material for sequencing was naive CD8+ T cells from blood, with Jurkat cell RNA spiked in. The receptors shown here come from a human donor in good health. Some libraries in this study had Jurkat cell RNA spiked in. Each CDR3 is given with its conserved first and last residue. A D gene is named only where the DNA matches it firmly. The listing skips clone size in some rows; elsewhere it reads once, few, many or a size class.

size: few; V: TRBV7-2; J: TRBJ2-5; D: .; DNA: TGTGCCAGCAGCTTATGGTCGCCAGTGGTCGGGCGTCAAGAGACCCAGTACTTC; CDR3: CASSLWSPVVGRQETQYF
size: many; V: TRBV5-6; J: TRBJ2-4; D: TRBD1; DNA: TGTGCCAGCAGGGAACAGGGGGCCGTATCCAAAAACATTCAGTACTTC; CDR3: CASREQGAVSKNIQYF
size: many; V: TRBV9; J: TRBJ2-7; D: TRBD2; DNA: TGTGCCAGCAGCGAAGCGGGGGAAGCCTACGAGCAGTACTTC; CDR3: CASSEAGEAYEQYF
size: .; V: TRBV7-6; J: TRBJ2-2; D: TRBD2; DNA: TGTGCCAGCAGCTTAGCGCCATGGGTAGCGGGAGGGGAGACCGGGGAGCTGTTTTTT; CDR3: CASSLAPWVAGGETGELFF
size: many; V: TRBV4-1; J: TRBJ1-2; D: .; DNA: TGCGCCAGCAGCCAAGCAGGGGTCGGAGCTAACTATGGCTACACCTTC; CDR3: CASSQAGVGANYGYTF
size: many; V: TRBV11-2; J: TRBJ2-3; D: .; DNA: TGTGCCAGCAGCTTATGGGGCAGGGTCACAGATACGCAGTATTTT; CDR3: CASSLWGRVTDTQYF
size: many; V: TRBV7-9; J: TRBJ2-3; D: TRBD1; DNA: TGTGCCAGCAGCTCGACAGGGTCTGGCGCAGATACGCAGTATTTT; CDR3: CASSSTGSGADTQYF
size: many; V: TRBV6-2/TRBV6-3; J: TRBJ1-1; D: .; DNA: TGTGCCAGCCAAATGGGCCGGAACACTGAAGCTTTCTTT; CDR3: CASQMGRNTEAFF
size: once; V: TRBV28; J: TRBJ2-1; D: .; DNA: TGTGCCAGCAGTTTGAGAACTGGGGATGAGCAGTTCTTC; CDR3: CASSLRTGDEQFF
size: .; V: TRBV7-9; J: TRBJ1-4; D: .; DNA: TGTGCCAGCACGGGGGCCCTTAATGAAAAACTGTTTTTT; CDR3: CASTGALNEKLFF
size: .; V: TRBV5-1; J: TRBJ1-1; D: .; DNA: TGCGCCAGCAGCCCCCCGGGGGTGGGAGTAGGGCTTACCACTGAAGCTTTCTTT; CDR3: CASSPPGVGVGLTTEAFF
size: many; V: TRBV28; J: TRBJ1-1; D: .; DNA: TGTGCCAGCAGTTTTCGAACCATTTTGAACACTGAAGCTTTCTTT; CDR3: CASSFRTILNTEAFF
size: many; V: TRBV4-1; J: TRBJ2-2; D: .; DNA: TGCGCCAGCAGCCAAGTCGGCTTCACCGGGGAGCTGTTTTTT; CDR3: CASSQVGFTGELFF
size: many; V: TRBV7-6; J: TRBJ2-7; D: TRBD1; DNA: TGTGCCAGCAGCGAAAATCCCTCCCGGGACAGGAGTGGCGAGCAGTACTTC; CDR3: CASSENPSRDRSGEQYF
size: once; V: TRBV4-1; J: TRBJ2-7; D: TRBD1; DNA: TGCGCCAGCAGCAAAGGGACAGGCGATTCCTACGAGCAGTACTTC; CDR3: CASSKGTGDSYEQYF
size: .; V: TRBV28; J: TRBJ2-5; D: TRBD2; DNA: TGTGCCAGCACCCTTCTGCGGGGGTCAGAGACCCAGTACTTC; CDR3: CASTLLRGSETQYF
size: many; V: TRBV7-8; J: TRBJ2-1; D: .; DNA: TGTGCCAGCAGCTTTTGGGACCCCAACTCCTACAATGAGCAGTTCTTC; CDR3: CASSFWDPNSYNEQFF
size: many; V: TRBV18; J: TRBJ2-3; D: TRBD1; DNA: TGTGCCAGCTCACCGGTAAGGGGACAGCAGACAGATACGCAGTATTTT; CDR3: CASSPVRGQQTDTQYF
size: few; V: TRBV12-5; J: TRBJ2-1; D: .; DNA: TGTGCTAGTGGTTTCGACTTCGCGGGCGGCCCCTACAATGAGCAGTTCTTC; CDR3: CASGFDFAGGPYNEQFF
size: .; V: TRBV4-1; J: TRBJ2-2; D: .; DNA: TGCGCCAGCAGCCAAGACGTCTCCCTTAGGTGGGAGCTGTTTTTT; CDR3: CASSQDVSLRWELFF
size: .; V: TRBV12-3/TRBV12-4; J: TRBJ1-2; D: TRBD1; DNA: TGTGCCAGCAGTTTTGACAGGGAATTCTATGGCTACACCTTC; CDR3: CASSFDREFYGYTF
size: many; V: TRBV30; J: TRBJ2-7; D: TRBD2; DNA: TGTGCCTGGAGTGTAACCCTAGCGGGAGAGCAGTACTTC; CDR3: CAWSVTLAGEQYF
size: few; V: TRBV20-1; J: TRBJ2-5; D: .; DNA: TGCAGTGCTAGAACTCAGTACCAAGAGACCCAGTACTTC; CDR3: CSARTQYQETQYF
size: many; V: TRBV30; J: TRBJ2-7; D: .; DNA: TGTGCCTGGAGTGACCCTCCCTACGAGCAGTACTTC; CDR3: CAWSDPPYEQYF
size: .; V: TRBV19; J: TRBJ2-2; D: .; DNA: TGTGCCAGTAGTATAGTGGGCCAGAACACCGGGGAGCTGTTTTTT; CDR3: CASSIVGQNTGELFF
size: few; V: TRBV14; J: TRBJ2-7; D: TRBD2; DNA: TGTGCCAGCAGCCAAGATTTGGGAGGGTATGGACGCGAGCAGTACTTC; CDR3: CASSQDLGGYGREQYF
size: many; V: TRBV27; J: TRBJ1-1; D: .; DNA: TGTGCCAGCAGTCCTTTTCAGGGCACTGAAGCTTTCTTT; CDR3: CASSPFQGTEAFF
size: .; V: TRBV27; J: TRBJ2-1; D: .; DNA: TGTGCCAGCAGTTCCTACCGGGCCGTTGGCTACAATGAGCAGTTCTTC; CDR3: CASSSYRAVGYNEQFF
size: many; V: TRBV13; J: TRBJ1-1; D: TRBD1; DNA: TGTGCCAGCAGCCCAAGACAGGGAGCTATGAACACTGAAGCTTTCTTT; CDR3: CASSPRQGAMNTEAFF
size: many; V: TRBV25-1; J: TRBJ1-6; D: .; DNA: TGTGCCAGCAGTGAATACTCCTATAATTCACCCCTCCACTTT; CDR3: CASSEYSYNSPLHF
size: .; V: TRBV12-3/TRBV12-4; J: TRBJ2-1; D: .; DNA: TGTGCCAGCAGTTTAAGGGACCGAAACAATGAGCAGTTCTTC; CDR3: CASSLRDRNNEQFF
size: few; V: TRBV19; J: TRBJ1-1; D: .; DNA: TGTGCCAGTAGTGTAGGGGTAGGGAACACTGAAGCTTTCTTT; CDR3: CASSVGVGNTEAFF
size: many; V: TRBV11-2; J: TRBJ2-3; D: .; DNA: TGTGCCAGCAGCCCGACAGGTTTCACAGATACGCAGTATTTT; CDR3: CASSPTGFTDTQYF
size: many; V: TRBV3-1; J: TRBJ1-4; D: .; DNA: TGTGCCAGCAGCTCGTGGACAGAGGGAAGTGAAAAACTGTTTTTT; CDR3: CASSSWTEGSEKLFF
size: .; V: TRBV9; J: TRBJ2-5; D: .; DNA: TGTGCCAGCAAGGGGATAGGAGAGACCCAGTACTTC; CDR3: CASKGIGETQYF
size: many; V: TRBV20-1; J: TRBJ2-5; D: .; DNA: TGCAGTGCTAGAGTACCCCCGACCCCCCAAGAGACCCAGTACTTC; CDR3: CSARVPPTPQETQYF